What follows describes a single T cell receptor (beta chain). Source study methods: Amplifying reference gene primers gave estimates of nucleated cell counts. Repertoires were generated with immunoSEQ multiplex PCR, while TCRdb's copy carries only in-frame clones and drops some. Clone size and V and J calls were adopted from that table, with D and trimming inferred from the DNA. The data contain more than 130,000 clones, about nine tenths of them singletons. The sample comes from a study of blood T cell repertoires in COVID-19. Study-wide context: Donors in the United States, Italy and Spain gave samples during acute or convalescent COVID-19. The analysed material was cDNA or gDNA that came from T cells, B-cell-depleted T cells, or PBMCs.

This TCR was sampled from a man aged 45-60 years with active or convalescent COVID-19. The sequencing sample was made of peripheral blood.

CDR3 protein: CSGGDIGSGNTIYF. The CDR3 nucleotides are TGCAGCGGGGGGGACATCGGCTCTGGAAACACCATATATTTT. V gene TRBV29-1 combines with J gene TRBJ1-3, with D perhaps TRBD1 (6 bases). CDR3 length: 14 residues. Per the germline V gene, CDR1 is SQVTM and CDR2 is ANQGSEA. V lost 7 bases and J 0 bases, leaving 13 bases between the germline ends.